The rows below give T cell receptor beta chains drawn from one sample of a study of blood T cell repertoires in COVID-19. Sequencing was performed with immunoSEQ multiplex PCR; in TCRdb, only in-frame clones are kept and a portion is missing. Here the sample spans 250,000 to 300,000 clones, around 85% being singletons. The sample was peripheral blood. The receptor source for this set is a woman aged 70 to 79 with acute or convalescent COVID-19. Both conserved end residues are part of each CDR3. Fields, in order: J gene, clone size, D gene, V gene, CDR3 protein, CDR3 DNA. The D gene is left open where the match is weak. Clone sizes are given selectively: once, few, many, or a class where the clone is expanded.

>TRBJ1-1|NA|TRBD1|TRBV12-3/TRBV12-4
CASRRQGPTAFF
TGTGCCAGCAGAAGACAGGGCCCGACGGCTTTCTTT
>TRBJ1-1|NA|NA|TRBV10-1
CASSDGTANTEAFF
TGCGCCAGCAGTGATGGTACAGCGAACACTGAAGCTTTCTTT
>TRBJ1-1|NA|NA|TRBV7-2
CASSLQGTVGYTEAFF
TGTGCCAGCAGCTTACAGGGGACGGTCGGCTACACTGAAGCTTTCTTT
>TRBJ2-3|NA|NA|TRBV5-1
CASSLDIDTQYF
TGCGCCAGCAGCTTGGATATAGATACGCAGTATTTT
>TRBJ2-3|NA|TRBD2|TRBV18
CASSPKASGGSTDTQYF
TGTGCCAGCTCACCAAAGGCTAGCGGGGGGAGCACAGATACGCAGTATTTT
>TRBJ1-2|NA|NA|TRBV20-1
CSASQRGSYGYTF
TGCAGTGCTAGTCAGCGGGGGAGCTATGGCTACACCTTC
>TRBJ2-3|NA|TRBD2|TRBV9
CASSLLASGPDTQYF
TGTGCCAGCAGCTTACTAGCGTCCGGACCAGATACGCAGTATTTT
>TRBJ1-5|NA|NA|TRBV6-5
CASSQAPNQPQHF
TGTGCCAGCAGCCAGGCGCCCAATCAGCCCCAGCATTTT
>TRBJ2-3|NA|TRBD1|TRBV19
CASSRQGVSTDTQYF
TGTGCCAGTAGTCGACAGGGTGTTAGCACAGATACGCAGTATTTT
>TRBJ2-5|NA|NA|TRBV6-2/TRBV6-3
CASSYLGQETQYF
TGTGCCAGCAGTTACCTCGGCCAAGAGACCCAGTACTTC
>TRBJ1-1|NA|NA|TRBV6-5
CASVPMNTEAFF
TGTGCCAGCGTTCCTATGAACACTGAAGCTTTCTTT
>TRBJ2-7|few|NA|TRBV7-2
CASSLRRDYEQYF
TGTGCCAGCAGCCTAAGAAGAGACTACGAGCAGTACTTC
>TRBJ2-3|NA|TRBD1|TRBV5-1
CASSSGTGVATDTQYF
TGCGCCAGCAGCTCCGGGACAGGGGTTGCGACAGATACGCAGTATTTT
>TRBJ2-7|NA|NA|TRBV5-6
CASSLVGEQYF
TGTGCCAGCAGCCTCGTCGGGGAGCAGTACTTC
>TRBJ1-2|few|TRBD1|TRBV6-5
CASSYGQGGYTF
TGTGCCAGCAGTTACGGACAGGGCGGCTACACCTTC
>TRBJ1-2|NA|NA|TRBV5-1
CASSSLTLNYGYTF
TGCGCCAGCAGCTCTTTGACTCTTAACTATGGCTACACCTTC
>TRBJ2-3|NA|TRBD1|TRBV24-1
CAISEGATDTQYF
TGTGCCATTTCCGAGGGGGCAACAGATACGCAGTATTTT
>TRBJ1-6|NA|NA|TRBV2
CASRVDTRISPLHF
TGTGCCAGCAGAGTTGACACCCGAATTTCACCCCTCCACTTT
>TRBJ1-4|NA|TRBD1|TRBV7-4
CASSTQGASEKLFF
TGTGCCAGCAGCACGCAGGGGGCAAGTGAAAAACTGTTTTTT
>TRBJ1-2|NA|NA|TRBV6-5
CASSISRGGYTF
TGTGCCAGCAGTATCTCCAGGGGAGGCTACACCTTC
>TRBJ2-3|NA|TRBD2|TRBV7-9
CASSYDGRAGGTDTQYF
TGTGCCAGCAGCTACGACGGGCGAGCGGGGGGCACAGATACGCAGTATTTT
>TRBJ1-1|few|TRBD1|TRBV5-6
CASSDWGQKAFF
TGTGCCAGCAGCGACTGGGGACAGAAAGCTTTCTTT
>TRBJ2-3|NA|NA|TRBV2
CASSVARSTDTQYF
TGTGCCAGCAGTGTAGCACGGAGCACAGATACGCAGTATTTT
>TRBJ1-6|NA|TRBD1|TRBV6-5
CASSSNTGALSPLHF
TGCGCCAGCAGTTCAAACACAGGGGCCTTATCACCCCTCCACTTT
>TRBJ2-7|few|NA|TRBV7-9
CASSASGFEQYF
TGTGCCAGCAGCGCTTCAGGGTTCGAGCAGTACTTC
>TRBJ1-5|NA|TRBD1|TRBV19
CASSIGQGGYQPQHF
TGTGCCAGTAGTATAGGGCAGGGGGGCTATCAGCCCCAGCATTTT
>TRBJ2-6|NA|NA|TRBV9
CASSALTF
TGTGCCAGCAGCGCGCTGACTTTC
>TRBJ2-5|NA|NA|TRBV5-4
CASSFRGMEAETQYF
TGTGCCAGCAGCTTCAGGGGAATGGAGGCAGAGACCCAGTACTTC
>TRBJ2-1|NA|TRBD2|TRBV10-3
CAISESSGDPNEQFF
TGTGCCATCAGTGAGAGTAGCGGGGATCCCAATGAGCAGTTCTTC
>TRBJ2-7|NA|NA|TRBV21-1
CASSKVRTVSVASYEQYF
TGTGCCAGCAGCAAAGTGAGGACAGTCTCGGTGGCGTCTTACGAGCAGTACTTC
>TRBJ2-5|NA|NA|TRBV7-9
CASSLGVGNQQETQYF
TGTGCCAGCAGCTTAGGGGTGGGCAATCAACAAGAGACCCAGTACTTC
>TRBJ1-1|NA|NA|TRBV2
CASGDLRGMGEAFF
TGTGCCAGCGGCGACCTCCGGGGTATGGGTGAAGCTTTCTTT
>TRBJ1-2|NA|TRBD1|TRBV2
CASRDRGFGGYTF
TGTGCCAGCAGGGACAGGGGGTTCGGTGGCTACACCTTC
>TRBJ2-2|NA|NA|TRBV2
CASRSPVPSNTGELFF
TGTGCCAGCAGATCTCCGGTCCCCTCTAACACCGGGGAGCTGTTTTTT
>TRBJ1-4|NA|NA|TRBV29-1
CSVEVSEKLFF
TGCAGCGTTGAAGTCAGTGAAAAACTGTTTTTT
>TRBJ2-7|NA|NA|TRBV5-6
CASSLAGVLYEQYF
TGTGCCAGCAGCCTGGCAGGTGTTCTGTACGAGCAGTACTTC
>TRBJ2-2|NA|NA|TRBV4-1
CASSQLTWQLRMNTGELFF
TGCGCCAGCAGCCAACTGACTTGGCAACTTCGGATGAACACCGGGGAGCTGTTTTTT
>TRBJ2-3|NA|TRBD2|TRBV29-1
CSVEGLAGSTDTQYF
TGCAGCGTGGAGGGTTTAGCGGGGAGCACAGATACGCAGTATTTT